Listed here are 16 T cell receptor beta chains from one sample, sequenced in a study of blood T cells in healthy people across ages. PCR was performed a second time for about 6 to 12 cycles using a sample-barcoded 5' primer and a J-beta primer mix. TCRdb redid the calling of the 5' RACE reads with MiXCR, one entry per CDR3 protein. The table lists about 1.6 million distinct CDR3 sequences, 30% to 40% of them singletons. Sequenced input: blood. These receptors were collected from a woman aged 25 to 39 in good health.

The V and J genes are TRBV20-1 and TRBJ1-3; D ambiguous. V lost 0 bases to trimming and J lost 0 bases, with 12 bases between them. This CDR3 has 16 residues. CDR1 and CDR2 (germline): DFQATT, SNEGSKA (reference sequence). CDR3 protein: CSARDGRALSGNTIYF. The CDR3 DNA reads TGCAGTGCTAGAGATGGGCGGGCGCTCTCTGGAAACACCATATATTTT.

V is TRBV6-1 and J is TRBJ1-5, with 8 bases lining up with TRBD1. The CDR3 length is 15 residues. The V gene's germline CDR1 is MNHNS and CDR2 SASEGT. The ends lost 5 bases at V and 6 bases at J; junction bases unmatched: 9. The DNA for the CDR3 is TGTGCCAGCAGTACCCCTGGACAGGGAGGTCAGCCCCAGCATTTT. It encodes CASSTPGQGGQPQHF.

This clonotype was seen a single time. The genes are TRBV7-2 and TRBJ2-3; weak D call: TRBD1 (6 bases). Per the germline V gene, CDR1 is SGHTA and CDR2 is FQGNSA. The CDR3 is 13 amino acids. The V end was cut by 2 bases, the J end by 9 bases, with 12 bases between. This CDR3 reads CTSSLRQVVTQYF. CDR3 bases: TGTACCAGCAGCTTACGACAGGTTGTAACGCAGTATTTT.

This sequence joins TRBV20-1 and TRBJ2-3, with D possibly being TRBD2 (6 bases). V was clipped by 8 bases and J by 3 bases, with 18 bases between them. Germline V gives CDR1 DFQATT, CDR2 SNEGSKA (reference sequence). The CDR3 length is 14 residues. CDR3 coding DNA: TGCAGTCGAGGGACGGGACTCAAGACAGATACGCAGTATTTT. Its translation: CSRGTGLKTDTQYF.

This clonotype was observed a handful of times. In DNA, the CDR3 is TGCAGTGCTAGAGATCAGGGAGGGGGTCAGGACGAGCAGTACTTC. Translation: CSARDQGGGQDEQYF. This chain joins TRBV20-1 and TRBJ2-7, with a tentative D call TRBD2 (7 bases). Trimming left V 0 bases short and J 5 bases short, with 17 bases between. The CDR3 has 15 residues. The germline V gene has CDR1 DFQATT and CDR2 SNEGSKA (reference sequence).

The genes are TRBV5-6 and TRBJ2-4; 7 nucleotides align to TRBD2. The J call is doubtful: the DNA matches TRBJ2-7 better. The V gene's germline CDR1 is SGHDT and CDR2 YYEEEE. The CDR3 spans 15 residues. The DNA for the CDR3 is TGTGCCAGCAGCGGGGGGGGACTCCTGGCACACGAGCAGTACTTC. It translates to CASSGGGLLAHEQYF.

This clonotype turned up a few times. The chain uses TRBV7-2 and TRBJ1-6, with no clear D. Per germline, CDR1 SGHTA and CDR2 FQGNSA. Trimming left V 7 bases short and J 6 bases short, with 13 bases between. CDR3 length equals 14 residues. The CDR3 protein is CASNPGQVNSPLHF. The CDR3 bases are TGTGCCAGCAACCCCGGTCAGGTTAATTCACCCCTCCACTTT.

The chain couples TRBV5-1 to TRBJ2-7; tentative D call: TRBD2 (5 bases). The end of the DNA is better explained by TRBJ2-5, so the J call may be wrong. Germline V gene lookup returns CDR1 SGHRS and CDR2 YFSETQ. CDR3 length equals 15 residues. The CDR3 loop is CASSLLPERGETQYF. The CDR3 DNA is TGCGCCAGCAGCTTGTTGCCAGAAAGAGGGGAGACCCAGTACTTC.

The rearrangement uses TRBV4-1 and TRBJ2-5; the match to TRBD2 covers 7 bases. V gave up 0 bases and J gave up 5 bases; unmatched junction bases: 12. Germline loops: CDR1 MGHRA, CDR2 YSYEKL. The CDR3 loop spans 17 amino acids. The DNA for the CDR3 is TGCGCCAGCAGCCAAGAGACGGCTAGCGGTTTGGAGGAGACCCAGTACTTC. Protein product: CASSQETASGLEETQYF.

This clonotype was counted only a few times. This chain links TRBV20-1 with TRBJ1-5; D is undetermined. The germline V and J ends were trimmed by 6 bases and 5 bases, with 14 bases remaining between them. The CDR3 is made up of 13 amino acids. Germline V gene sequence: CDR1 DFQATT, CDR2 SNEGSKA (reference sequence). CDR3 region: CSATQRSDQPQHF. CDR3 bases: TGCAGTGCCACGCAAAGATCCGATCAGCCCCAGCATTTT.

This clonotype appeared a few times. DNA of the CDR3: TGCAGTGCTGAGGACTTTAAGTTCTTC. This translates into CSAEDFKFF. This chain connects TRBV20-1 to TRBJ2-1; D might be TRBD2 (5 bases). V was clipped by 5 bases and J by 14 bases, with 10 bases between them. Germline lookup yields CDR1 DFQATT and CDR2 SNEGSKA (reference sequence). The CDR3 loop spans 9 amino acids.

This clonotype came up many times. The rearrangement uses TRBV29-1 and TRBJ2-7; the match to TRBD1 covers 8 bases. CDR1 and CDR2 from the germline V gene are SQVTM and ANQGSEA. This CDR3 is 13 amino acids long. The V and J ends lost 4 bases and 2 bases, in that order; junction bases with no gene match: 4. The CDR3 loop reads CSVGQGPAYEQYF. The CDR3 DNA is TGCAGCGTTGGACAGGGGCCCGCCTACGAGCAGTACTTC.

This clonotype has a handful of counts. The V call is TRBV20-1, the J call TRBJ2-7; a weak D match, TRBD1 (5 bases). V gave up 0 bases and J gave up 7 bases, with 16 bases separating them. CDR1 is DFQATT, CDR2 SNEGSKA, per germline (reference sequence). The CDR3 sequence is 14 residues long. The CDR3 sequence: CSARDGPHTGEQYF. Written as DNA, the CDR3 is TGCAGTGCTAGAGATGGCCCCCACACAGGAGAGCAGTACTTC.

The CDR3 DNA follows: TGTGCCTGGACTCCCACGGGGGGAGGTTTGCCCCAGCATTTT. Residues: CAWTPTGGGLPQHF. The chain carries TRBV30 and TRBJ1-5; a weak D match, TRBD1 (5 bases). Looked up from germline, CDR1 is GTSNPN and CDR2 is SVGIG (reference sequence). V was trimmed by 4 bases and J by 9 bases, leaving 19 bases between them. The CDR3 contains 14 residues.

The V and J genes are TRBV10-3 and TRBJ2-4; D is undetermined. Between the trimmed V and J ends, which lost 7 bases and 15 bases, there was a span of 13 bases. The CDR3 contains 10 residues. Germline V lookup: CDR1 ENHRY, CDR2 SYGVKD. The CDR3 protein is CAITRGSGYF. The CDR3 nucleotides read TGTGCCATCACCCGAGGATCGGGGTACTTC.

As to this clonotype: At one end, the junction sequence differs from germline, possibly due to a read error. The rearrangement uses TRBV5-1 and TRBJ2-7; 10 bases are a match to TRBD2. Germline CDR1 and CDR2: SGHRS and YFSETQ. This CDR3 comprises 17 residues. CDR3 DNA: TGCGCCTGCAGCTTGGGGCTAGCGGGAGTTCCCTCCTACGAGCAGTACTTC. Translation: CACSLGLAGVPSYEQYF.